This TCR beta chain appears in the sequencing data of a study of a mutant IDH1 vaccine in newly diagnosed glioma. Turning to the study itself: Week 35 was safety follow-up visit V12; week 47 was end-of-study visit V13.

As to time point: week 35, safety follow-up. The investigators gave 300 ug of mutant IDH1 20-mer peptide in each vaccine dose, together with topical imiquimod. The assay was immunoSEQ multiplex PCR, and TCRdb's table has in-frame clones only and misses some. The table lists tens of thousands of clones, roughly 74% of them singletons, with around 4.5% in the top ten. Comment on this clone: Its antigen is not identified.

Germline CDR1 and CDR2: SGHDT and YYEEEE. The CDR3 has 16 amino acids. V was clipped by 0 bases and J by 5 bases; unmatched bases: 8. This specimen consisted of PBMCs, obtained from a glioma patient whose treatment included an IDH1 peptide vaccine. The source of this sequence is a man aged 50-60 years with glioma. The V call is TRBV5-6, the J call TRBJ2-5; 9 bases map to TRBD2. The CDR3 DNA is TGTGCCAGCAGCTTGGGGCCAGCGGGGGGCAGGGAGACCCAGTACTTC. Protein sequence: CASSLGPAGGRETQYF.